A selection of T cell receptor beta chains follows, all from one sample in a study of T cell repertoires in cytomegalovirus infection. TCRdb re-derived calls from the reads in MiXCR, one entry per CDR3 protein. The repertoire holds some 320,000 distinct CDR3 sequences, with more than 8% as singletons. Source material: PBMCs. The receptors were gathered from a human donor in good health (CMV status not recorded). Some clones in this sample may be carry-over from other donors' samples. CDR3s include the opening cysteine and the closing phenylalanine or tryptophan. D genes are given only for firm matches. Clone size is stated in some rows and not others, as once, few, many or a class when expanded.

clone_size d_call j_call v_call cdr3_aa cdr3_nt
many TRBD1 TRBJ1-1 TRBV6-4 CASRGQGDTEAFF TGTGCCAGCAGGGGACAGGGCGACACTGAAGCTTTCTTT
many TRBD1 TRBJ1-1 TRBV12-3/TRBV12-4 CASSSTGYNTEAFF TGTGCCAGCAGTTCGACAGGGTACAACACTGAAGCTTTCTTT
many NA TRBJ2-1 TRBV4-1 CASSQDEHRSSYNEQFF TGCGCCAGCAGCCAAGACGAACACCGAAGCTCCTACAATGAGCAGTTCTTC
once NA TRBJ1-5 TRBV7-2 CASSSALNSNQPQHF TGTGCCAGCAGCTCGGCCCTAAATAGCAATCAGCCCCAGCATTTT
few TRBD1 TRBJ2-7 TRBV14 CASSQGQGREKIYEQYF TGTGCCAGCAGCCAGGGACAGGGGCGTGAAAAGATCTACGAGCAGTACTTC
NA NA TRBJ2-7 TRBV20-1 CSALPIPPTVSYEQYF TGCAGTGCTCTTCCAATACCACCGACAGTGTCCTACGAGCAGTACTTC
few TRBD2 TRBJ2-7 TRBV12-3/TRBV12-4 CASSLGLAGGHYEQYF TGTGCCAGCAGTTTGGGGCTAGCGGGGGGGCACTACGAGCAGTACTTC
many NA TRBJ2-5 TRBV7-2 CASSLARVDETQYF TGTGCCAGCAGCTTAGCCAGGGTAGACGAGACCCAGTACTTC
NA TRBD2 TRBJ2-2 TRBV19 CATEAGGHTGELFF TGTGCCACGGAAGCGGGAGGGCACACCGGGGAGCTGTTTTTT
many NA TRBJ2-2 TRBV5-6 CASSLGWTSTGELFF TGTGCCAGCAGCTTAGGGTGGACCAGCACCGGGGAGCTGTTTTTT
many NA TRBJ1-1 TRBV7-6 CASSFYTGMNTEAFF TGTGCCAGCAGCTTTTACACAGGGATGAACACTGAAGCTTTCTTT
NA NA TRBJ2-4 TRBV6-8 CASSRDSISIQYF TGTGCCAGCAGCCGCGACAGTATCAGCATTCAGTACTTC
few NA TRBJ1-2 TRBV7-2 CASSLRRGGYTF TGTGCCAGCAGCTTACGGAGAGGTGGCTACACCTTC
NA NA TRBJ1-5 TRBV28 CASSITPNQPQHF TGTGCCAGCAGCATAACACCCAATCAGCCCCAGCATTTT
few NA TRBJ2-5 TRBV12-3/TRBV12-4 CASSLGHELWETQYF TGTGCCAGCAGTTTGGGACACGAATTGTGGGAGACCCAGTACTTC
many NA TRBJ1-4 TRBV28 CASTLRAFMGEKLFF TGTGCCAGCACCCTCAGGGCTTTTATGGGGGAAAAACTGTTTTTT
many TRBD1 TRBJ2-7 TRBV7-2 CASSLATGTGAYEQYF TGTGCCAGCAGCTTGGCAACCGGGACAGGGGCCTACGAGCAGTACTTC
NA TRBD2 TRBJ2-5 TRBV6-5 CASSSAGPQETQYF TGTGCCAGCAGTTCAGCGGGACCACAAGAGACCCAGTACTTC
many TRBD1 TRBJ1-3 TRBV28 CASSPTGERGNTIYF TGTGCCAGCAGTCCCACAGGGGAAAGGGGAAACACCATATATTTT
NA NA TRBJ2-7 TRBV5-6 CASSYRVVLYEQYF TGTGCCAGCAGCTACAGGGTAGTCCTCTACGAGCAGTACTTC
medium-sized TRBD2 TRBJ2-4 TRBV7-2 CASSPPGGNIQYF TGTGCCAGCAGCCCCCCGGGGGGGAACATTCAGTACTTC
many NA TRBJ2-2 TRBV11-2 CASTWGVTGELFF TGTGCCAGCACCTGGGGGGTCACCGGGGAGCTGTTTTTT
many NA TRBJ2-7 TRBV7-9 CASSLSGPEGMDRNDLYEQYF TGTGCCAGCAGCTTATCAGGTCCCGAAGGTATGGACCGGAACGACTTATACGAGCAGTACTTC
few NA TRBJ2-3 TRBV11-3 CASSLNGGSTQYF TGTGCCAGCAGCTTAAACGGGGGCAGTACGCAGTATTTT
NA NA TRBJ1-2 TRBV7-9 CASSHVDSQVRNGYTF TGTGCCAGCAGCCACGTAGACAGCCAGGTTAGGAATGGCTACACCTTC
many NA TRBJ2-1 TRBV7-9 CASSLGNSQFF TGTGCCAGCAGCCTAGGGAACTCGCAGTTCTTC
many NA TRBJ2-3 TRBV19 CASSIGANLYTDTQYF TGTGCCAGTAGTATAGGGGCCAACCTGTACACAGATACGCAGTATTTT
many NA TRBJ1-5 TRBV20-1 CSARDGQGRNHGNQPQHF TGCAGTGCTAGAGATGGGCAGGGAAGGAACCATGGCAATCAGCCCCAGCATTTT
few TRBD1 TRBJ1-3 TRBV10-3 CAIRDGTDSGNTIYF TGTGCCATCAGGGACGGGACAGACTCTGGAAACACCATATATTTT
many NA TRBJ2-5 TRBV6-1 CASSEASETQYF TGTGCCAGCAGTGAGGCATCGGAGACCCAGTACTTC
many NA TRBJ2-1 TRBV15 CATSRDQGGGEQFF TGTGCCACCAGCAGAGATCAGGGTGGGGGTGAGCAGTTCTTC
NA TRBD2 TRBJ2-1 TRBV9 CASSLSRTSGGLYNEQFF TGTGCCAGCAGCTTATCTCGGACTAGCGGGGGACTCTACAATGAGCAGTTCTTC
NA TRBD1 TRBJ2-7 TRBV28 CASTTTGPTGEQYF TGTGCCAGCACCACGACAGGGCCCACGGGCGAGCAGTACTTC
NA TRBD2 TRBJ2-1 TRBV28 CASRGTSGDNEQFF TGTGCCAGCAGGGGGACTAGCGGCGACAATGAGCAGTTCTTC
many NA TRBJ1-5 TRBV20-1 CSARNRGPTVSPSIF NA
NA TRBD1 TRBJ2-7 TRBV12-3/TRBV12-4 CASSPRQGVLSYEQYF TGTGCCAGCAGTCCCCGACAGGGCGTCCTCTCCTACGAGCAGTACTTC
few NA TRBJ2-1 TRBV19 CASRRGEARGDNEQFF TGTGCCAGTAGAAGGGGGGAGGCCCGTGGAGACAATGAGCAGTTCTTC
many NA TRBJ1-1 TRBV7-8 CASSSGALRMNTEAFF TGTGCCAGCAGCTCCGGGGCCTTGAGAATGAACACTGAAGCTTTCTTT
few NA TRBJ2-7 TRBV6-1 CASSKDRTTYEQYF TGTGCCAGCAGCAAAGACAGAACCACCTACGAGCAGTACTTC
few NA TRBJ1-6 TRBV6-6 CASRISDSYNSPLHF TGTGCCAGCCGGATTAGCGACTCCTATAATTCACCCCTCCACTTT
few NA TRBJ1-6 TRBV27 CASSQGRSPLHF TGTGCCAGCAGTCAAGGGCGTTCACCCCTCCACTTT
many NA TRBJ2-1 TRBV7-2 CASSWSDTWQFF TGTGCCAGCAGCTGGTCTGACACATGGCAGTTCTTC
NA NA TRBJ2-7 TRBV19 CASSLLGLRSSSYEQYF TGTGCCAGTAGTCTCCTGGGGCTGCGGAGTAGCTCCTACGAGCAGTACTTC
NA TRBD1 TRBJ1-1 TRBV5-3 CASSLIYGQGGFEAFF TGTGCCAGCAGCTTGATCTATGGACAGGGCGGGTTTGAAGCTTTCTTT
many NA TRBJ2-7 TRBV7-2 CASSAYTSYEQYF TGTGCCAGCAGCGCCTATACCTCCTACGAGCAGTACTTC